This T cell receptor beta chain was identified in a study of regulatory T cells in long-lasting Graves disease. Time point in this sample: newly diagnosed GD, antithyroid drugs for less than 3 months. Extracted RNA from PBMCs served as the source of the TCR library. Trimming took 0 bases from V and 7 from J; bases not matched to a gene: 8. The CDR3 contains 16 residues. CDR1 and CDR2 from the germline V gene are DFQATT and SNEGSKA (reference sequence). Investigators prepared the TCR beta libraries by applying iRepertoire HTBI primers and Arm-PCR of CDR3 regions. A single record per CDR3 protein comes from TCRdb applying MiXCR to the multiplex PCR reads. The table lists some 460,000 distinct CDR3 sequences, 15% to 20% of them singletons. The same sample was also used in a study of T cells in Graves' hyperthyroidism and ophthalmopathy.

The gene calls are TRBV20-1 and TRBJ2-1; 11 nucleotides agree with TRBD2. The starting material was peripheral blood mononuclear cells (PBMCs), obtained at new diagnosis, from a patient treated with antithyroid drugs. The receptor comes from a middle-aged man with Graves disease. The CDR3 sequence is CSARDSGRAPLNEQFF. The CDR3 coding sequence is TGCAGTGCTAGAGATAGCGGGAGGGCCCCCTTAAATGAGCAGTTCTTC.